This TCR beta chain was captured by sequencing in a study of blood T cell repertoires in COVID-19. Study-level background: Acute-phase and convalescent COVID-19 samples originated in the United States, Italy and Spain.

CDR1 is LGHNT and CDR2 is FRNRAP in the germline V gene. The V gene lost 6 bases and the J gene lost 2 bases, with 5 bases spanning the gap. CDR3 size: 12 residues. Clones were read by immunoSEQ multiplex PCR, and TCRdb kept only the in-frame ones, dropping some. The sample shows around 300,000 clones, more than 75% of them seen only once. The rearrangement joins TRBV12-5 to TRBJ1-5, with no clear D. The receptor comes from a man between 45 and 60 years old with active or convalescent COVID-19. Sequencing was done on a sample of peripheral blood. The CDR3: CASGRGNQPQHF. As DNA, the CDR3 is TGTGCTAGTGGCCGGGGCAATCAGCCCCAGCATTTT. Variable domain in full (rest from reference TRBV12-5 and TRBJ1-5): DARVTQTPRHKVTEMGQEVTMRCQPILGHNTVFWYRQTMMQGLELLAYFRNRAPLDDSGMPKDRFSAEMPDATLATLKIQPSEPRDSAVYFCASGRGNQPQHFGDGTRLSIL.